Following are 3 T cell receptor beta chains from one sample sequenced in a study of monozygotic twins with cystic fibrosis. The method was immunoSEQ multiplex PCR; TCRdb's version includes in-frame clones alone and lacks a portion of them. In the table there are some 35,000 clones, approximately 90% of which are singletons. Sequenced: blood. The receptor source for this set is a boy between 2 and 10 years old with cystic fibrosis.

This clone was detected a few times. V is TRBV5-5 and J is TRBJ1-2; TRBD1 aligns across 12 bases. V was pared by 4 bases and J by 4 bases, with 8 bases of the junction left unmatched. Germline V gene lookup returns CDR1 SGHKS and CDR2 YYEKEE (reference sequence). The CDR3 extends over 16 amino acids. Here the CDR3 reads CASSQGTGGDSYGYTF. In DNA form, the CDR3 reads TGTGCCAGCAGCCAGGGGACAGGGGGCGACTCCTATGGCTACACCTTC.

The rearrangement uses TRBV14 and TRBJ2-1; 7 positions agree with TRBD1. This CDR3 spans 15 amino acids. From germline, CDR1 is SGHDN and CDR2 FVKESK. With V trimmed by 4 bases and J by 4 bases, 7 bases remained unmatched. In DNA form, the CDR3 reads TGTGCCAGCAGCCCACCCGGGACAGTATACAATGAGCAGTTCTTC. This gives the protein CASSPPGTVYNEQFF.

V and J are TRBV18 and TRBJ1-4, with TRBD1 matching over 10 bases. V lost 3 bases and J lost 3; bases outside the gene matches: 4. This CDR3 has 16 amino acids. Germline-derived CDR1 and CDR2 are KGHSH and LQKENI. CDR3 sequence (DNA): TGTGCCAGCTCACCCGGGACAGGGGTCCCTAATGAAAAACTGTTTTTT. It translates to CASSPGTGVPNEKLFF.